One and the same sample provided the 14 T cell receptor beta chains below, sequenced in a study of regulatory T cells in long-lasting Graves disease. Researchers made TCR beta libraries by using iRepertoire HTBI primers and running Arm-PCR on CDR3 regions. Each CDR3 protein is one row after TCRdb ran MiXCR on the multiplex PCR reads. The table shows about 470,000 distinct CDR3 sequences, with less than 25% occurring only once. Time point defined: persistent/refractory GD, antithyroid drugs over 5 years with positive TRAb. PBMCs provided the RNA from which the TCR library was made. This specimen consisted of peripheral blood mononuclear cells (PBMCs), obtained when the disease was refractory, from a patient treated with antithyroid drugs. The receptors derive from a female donor with Graves disease.

This clonotype turned up a few times. The gene calls are TRBV6-1 and TRBJ2-7; D is unclear. Deletions cut 2 bases from V and 6 bases from J, with 14 bases between. The length of the CDR3 is 14 residues. The germline CDR1 and CDR2 sequences are MNHNS and SASEGT. CDR3 in DNA: TGTGCCAGCAGTGAACGGATAAAGTTATCCGAGCAGTACTTC. It yields the protein CASSERIKLSEQYF.

This clonotype appeared many times. The genes are TRBV19 and TRBJ1-6; D is perhaps TRBD1 (5 bases). Germline V gives CDR1 LNHDA, CDR2 SQIVND (reference sequence). V was clipped by 6 bases and J by 5 bases, with 14 bases between them. The CDR3 contains 15 residues. The DNA of the CDR3 is TGTGCCAGTAGCCGCCGGGGCAGCGATAATTCACCCCTCCACTTT. This encodes CASSRRGSDNSPLHF.

This clonotype was detected many times. J is TRBJ2-2 and V is TRBV10-1; the match to TRBD2 covers 10 bases. Germline lookup yields CDR1 WNHNN and CDR2 SYGVQD (reference sequence). V shed 0 bases, J shed 8 bases, and the junction held 21 bases outside the gene matches. This CDR3 region has 21 residues. The CDR3, as DNA: TGCGCCAGCAGTGAGTCGAAACAGCGGGAGGGGATTTGCTGGATGAGGGGGGAGCTGTTTTTT. Protein: CASSESKQREGICWMRGELFF.

This clonotype was seen repeatedly, ten times or more. The V gene is TRBV15, the J gene TRBJ1-5; 8 nucleotides agree with TRBD1. Germline values: CDR1 LNHNV, CDR2 YYDKDF (reference sequence). Losses at the gene ends were 2 bases for V and 5 bases for J; bases not matched to a gene: 2. This CDR3 contains 14 residues. CDR3 region: CATSRTGGYQPQHF. CDR3 nucleotides: TGTGCCACCAGCAGAACAGGGGGGTATCAGCCCCAGCATTTT.

This clonotype was found a few times. The chain joins TRBV5-4 to TRBJ1-2; D uncertain. The CDR3 covers 14 residues. Germline V lookup: CDR1 SGHNT, CDR2 YYREEE (reference sequence). Between the trimmed V and J ends, which lost 1 base and 4 bases, there was a span of 11 bases. CDR3 protein: CASSLRGSIYGYTF. CDR3 coding DNA: TGTGCCAGCAGCTTGCGAGGCTCAATCTATGGCTACACCTTC. The full variable domain, with the rest looked up from reference TRBV5-4 and TRBJ1-2, is ETGVTQSPTHLIKTRGQQVTLRCSSQSGHNTVSWYQQALGQGPQFIFQYYREEENGRGNFPPRFSGLQFPNYSSELNVNALELDDSALYLCASSLRGSIYGYTFGSGTRLTVV.

The rearrangement joins TRBV6-2 or TRBV6-3 to TRBJ1-6; 9 bases are shared with TRBD1. The CDR3 covers 14 residues. Losses at the gene ends were 5 bases for V and 9 bases for J; bases not matched to a gene: 5. The germline V gene has CDR1 MNHEY and CDR2 SVGEGT. The CDR3 loop reads CASSRDRDSSPLHF. CDR3 sequence (DNA): TGTGCCAGCAGTCGGGACAGGGATTCTTCACCCCTCCACTTT.

The rearrangement links TRBV5-1 to TRBJ2-2, with D possibly TRBD1 on 5 matching bases. Germline V gives CDR1 SGHRS, CDR2 YFSETQ. V was clipped by 7 bases and J by 0 bases, with 16 bases between them. The CDR3 is made up of 16 amino acids. The CDR3 loop reads CASGPEWGANTGELFF. The CDR3 DNA reads TGCGCCAGCGGTCCCGAGTGGGGCGCGAACACCGGGGAGCTGTTTTTT.

In its sample, this clonotype was seen a few times. The chain combines TRBV19 with TRBJ1-1; TRBD1 matches at 8 bases. Trimming at V came to 8 bases and at J to 8 bases, leaving 10 bases not matched to a gene. The CDR3 contains 13 residues. In germline, CDR1 is LNHDA, CDR2 SQIVND (reference sequence). The CDR3 sequence: CASRTGSNREAFF. CDR3 in DNA: TGTGCCAGTCGGACAGGGAGTAATAGGGAAGCTTTCTTT.

This clonotype was found a few times. The chain combines TRBV20-1 with TRBJ2-7; the match to TRBD2 covers 11 bases. The CDR3 runs to 14 residues. Trimming took 5 bases from V and 2 from J; bases not matched to a gene: 5. Germline CDR1 and CDR2: DFQATT and SNEGSKA (reference sequence). The CDR3 DNA sequence: TGCAGTGCTCGACTAGCGGGGCTAACCTACGAGCAGTACTTC. Translated: CSARLAGLTYEQYF.

This clonotype was counted a few times. The chain carries TRBV3-1 and TRBJ1-2, with unresolved D. V gave up 3 bases and J gave up 6 bases, with 8 bases separating them. This CDR3 region has 12 residues. The germline V gene encodes CDR1 LGHDT and CDR2 YNNKEL (reference sequence). Here the CDR3 DNA reads TGTGCCAGCAGCCAGGGTGGCCATGGCTACACCTTC. This translates into CASSQGGHGYTF.

At least ten counts were recorded for this clonotype. This rearrangement joins TRBV13 to TRBJ1-1; tentatively, D is TRBD1 (6 bases). This CDR3 is 16 amino acids long. The germline gives CDR1 PRHDT, CDR2 FYEKMQ (reference sequence). V dropped 1 base and J dropped 2 bases, with 14 bases sitting between them. The CDR3 coding sequence is TGTGCCAGCAGCTTAGATGGGGGGGCGTTCAACACTGAAGCTTTCTTT. Translation: CASSLDGGAFNTEAFF.

This clonotype came up many times. The J gene is TRBJ2-7, the V gene TRBV7-3, with a possible D match to TRBD2 (6 bases). V was shortened by 2 bases and J by 2 bases, with 10 bases between the two germline ends. The CDR3 covers 14 residues. Germline V gene sequence: CDR1 SGHTA, CDR2 FQGTGA. The CDR3: CASSLYPGAYEQYF. CDR3 sequence (DNA): TGTGCCAGCAGCTTATATCCGGGGGCCTACGAGCAGTACTTC.

This clonotype came up many times. This rearrangement joins TRBV5-4 to TRBJ1-2; 11 bases line up with TRBD1. The V segment lost 4 bases and the J segment 5 bases; nucleotides outside the gene matches: 7. The CDR3 is made up of 15 amino acids. Germline loops: CDR1 SGHNT, CDR2 YYREEE (reference sequence). This CDR3 reads CASSQGQGAIYGYTF. CDR3 DNA sequence: TGTGCCAGCAGCCAAGGACAGGGGGCGATTTATGGCTACACCTTC.

This clonotype was recorded at least ten times. J is TRBJ1-3 and V is TRBV7-3; D is uncertain. CDR3 size: 15 residues. Between the trimmed V and J ends, which lost 2 bases and 0 bases, there was a span of 8 bases. In germline, CDR1 is SGHTA, CDR2 FQGTGA. The CDR3 reads CASSLVGSSGNTIYF. The CDR3 DNA reads TGTGCCAGCAGCTTAGTGGGGTCCTCTGGAAACACCATATATTTT.